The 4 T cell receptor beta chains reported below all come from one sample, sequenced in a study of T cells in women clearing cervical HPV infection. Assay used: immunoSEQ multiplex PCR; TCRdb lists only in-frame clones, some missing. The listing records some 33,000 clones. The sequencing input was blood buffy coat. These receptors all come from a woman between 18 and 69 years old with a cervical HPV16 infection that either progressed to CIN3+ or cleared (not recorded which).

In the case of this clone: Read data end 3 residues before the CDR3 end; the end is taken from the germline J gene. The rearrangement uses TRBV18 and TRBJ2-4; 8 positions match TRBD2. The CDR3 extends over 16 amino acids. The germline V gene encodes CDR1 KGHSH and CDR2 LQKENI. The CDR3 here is CASSPLSGGTNYGQYF. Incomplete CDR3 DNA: TGTGCCAGCTCTCCGCTATCGGGGGGGACTAACTATGGT.

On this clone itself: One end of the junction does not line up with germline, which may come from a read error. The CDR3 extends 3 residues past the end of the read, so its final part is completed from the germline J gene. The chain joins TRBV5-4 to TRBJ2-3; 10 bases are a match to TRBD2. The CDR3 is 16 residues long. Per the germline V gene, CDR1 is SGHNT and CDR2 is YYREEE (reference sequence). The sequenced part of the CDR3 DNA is TGTGCCGGCAGCTCTGAAGCGGGGGGGCTCTCAGATACG. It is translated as CAGSSEAGGLSDT. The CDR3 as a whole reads CAGSSEAGGLSDTQYF.

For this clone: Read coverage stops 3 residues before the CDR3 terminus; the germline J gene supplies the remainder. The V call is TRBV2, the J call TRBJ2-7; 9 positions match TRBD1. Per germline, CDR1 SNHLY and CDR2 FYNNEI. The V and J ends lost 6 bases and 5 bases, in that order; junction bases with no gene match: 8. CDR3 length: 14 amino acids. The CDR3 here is CASRIQGAVHEQYF. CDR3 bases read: TGTGCCAGCAGAATACAGGGGGCAGTCCACGAG.

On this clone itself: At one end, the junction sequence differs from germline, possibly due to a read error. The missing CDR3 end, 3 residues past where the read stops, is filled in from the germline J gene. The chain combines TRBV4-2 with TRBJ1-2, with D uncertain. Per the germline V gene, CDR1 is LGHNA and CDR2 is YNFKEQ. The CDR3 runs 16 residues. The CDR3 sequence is CASSQEAQARRNGYTF. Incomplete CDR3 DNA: TGCGCCAGCAGCCAAGAGGCCCAGGCGCGACGTAATGGC.